This entry lists 3 T cell receptor beta chains sequenced from one sample in a study of T cell responses to AZD1222 COVID-19 vaccine. Generated by immunoSEQ multiplex PCR, the TCRdb table keeps only in-frame clones and is missing some. The top ten hold roughly 10% of the sample, which has roughly 84,000 clones, approximately 88% seen once. The specimen was peripheral blood, collected 28 days after the second AZD1222 dose. Receptors were obtained from an adult who received the AZD1222 COVID-19 vaccine.

This chain uses TRBV21-1 with TRBJ2-7; whether TRBD1, the table's D call, matches the DNA was not checked. TRBV21-1 is annotated as a pseudogene. This CDR3 is 16 amino acids long. CDR3 DNA sequence: TGTGCCAGCAGCAAAGTTGTTCTGGACACCTCCTACGAGCAGTACTTC. It translates to CASSKVVLDTSYEQYF.

This clone has more than one count but fewer than ten. The chain links TRBV6-5 to TRBJ2-2; perhaps TRBD1 as D (6 bases). Looked up from germline, CDR1 is MNHEY and CDR2 is SVGAGI. V lost 6 bases, J lost 7 bases, and 12 bases lay in between. This CDR3 region has 13 residues. The CDR3 DNA is TGTGCCAGCAGCACAGGGTACGTCGGGGAGCTGTTTTTT. This gives the protein CASSTGYVGELFF.

This chain uses TRBV4-3 with TRBJ2-3; 10 bases are a match to TRBD2. This CDR3 spans 16 amino acids. The V segment lost 0 bases and the J segment 8 bases; nucleotides outside the gene matches: 8. The V gene's germline CDR1 is LGHNA and CDR2 YSLEER. The chain's CDR3 is CASSQDGPSGGPTQYF. For the CDR3, the DNA is TGCGCCAGCAGCCAAGACGGTCCTAGCGGGGGCCCTACGCAGTATTTT.